The clone carrying this TCR beta chain was counted between two and nine times. Antigen: not known. V lost 5 bases to trimming and J lost 5 bases; unmatched junction nucleotides: 6. Germline CDR1 and CDR2: GTSNPN and SVGIG (reference sequence). The CDR3 contains 13 residues. The data derive from a study of beta chain features in type 1 diabetes. At the level of the study: The number of sorted cells examined across all samples was around 99 million. Notes on the study in general: It was possible that PCR favored shorter templates, equally so in patients and controls. Type 1 diabetes patients had TCRB CDR3s that were shorter (moderately but significantly so) in all four CD4+ subsets.

Sorting based on CD45RO/CCR7/CD25/CD127/CD95/CD27 separated CD4+ naive, central memory, regulatory and stem cell-like memory cells. The investigators reverse transcribed all of the isolated RNA, so they sequenced expressed TCRB transcripts. Some clones are missing from TCRdb's copy, which holds only in-frame ones; the method was immunoSEQ multiplex PCR. Of 250,000 to 300,000 clones in the sample, approximately 25% were seen once. The rearrangement links TRBV30 to TRBJ2-4, with 7 nucleotides matching TRBD1. The TCR originated in a woman aged 25 to 45 with type 1 diabetes. The source material was naive CD4+ T cells from blood. In nucleotides, the CDR3 is TGTGCCTGGGAGACAGGGCGACAAAACATTCAGTACTTC. Amino acid sequence: CAWETGRQNIQYF.